What follows is one T cell receptor beta chain and its context. Antigen specificity is unknown. This sample is drawn from a study of CD8 T cells in Susac syndrome. Overall study: Patients with Susac syndrome were therapy-naive, taking corticosteroids, with some also receiving intravenous immunoglobulin, or taking intravenous immunoglobulin alone at the time their blood was drawn. Findings of the study overall: When the CD4+ T cell repertoires of patients with Susac syndrome were examined, they did not show any clonal expansion.

This CDR3 has 13 amino acids. The V end lost 0 bases, the J end lost 1 base, and 6 bases lay between the germline ends. Germline V gene data show CDR1 as GTSNPN and CDR2 as SVGIG (reference sequence). Random hexamers primed reverse transcription of about 0.45 to 1 ug RNA. An immunoSEQ multiplex PCR amplified TCR beta CDR3 over 54 Vbeta and 13 Jbeta. One entry per CDR3 protein results from TCRdb running MiXCR on the immunoSEQ multiplex PCR reads. The sample shows 210,000 or so distinct CDR3 sequences, approximately 94% of them seen only once. As judged by recently defined diagnostic criteria, patients with Susac syndrome had definite or probable disease.

This receptor was taken from a human donor with Susac syndrome. V and J are TRBV30 and TRBJ1-2, with D hard to call. Sequencing used CD4+ T cells from PBMCs. CDR3 nucleotide sequence: TGTGCCTGGAGTGTAATCTATAACTATGGCTACACCTTC. It specifies CAWSVIYNYGYTF.